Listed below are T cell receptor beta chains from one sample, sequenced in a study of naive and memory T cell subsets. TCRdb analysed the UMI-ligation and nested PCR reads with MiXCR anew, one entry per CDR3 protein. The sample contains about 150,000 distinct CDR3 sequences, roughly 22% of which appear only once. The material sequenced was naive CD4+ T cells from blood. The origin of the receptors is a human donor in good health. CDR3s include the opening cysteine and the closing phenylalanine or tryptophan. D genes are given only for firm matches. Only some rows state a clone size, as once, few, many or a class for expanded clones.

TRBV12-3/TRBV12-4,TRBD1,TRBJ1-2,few,CASSPGGQPNYGYTF,TGTGCCAGCAGCCCTGGGGGACAGCCTAACTATGGCTACACCTTC
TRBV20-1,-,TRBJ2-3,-,CSATRAARDTQYF,TGCAGTGCCACCCGGGCCGCGAGGGATACGCAGTATTTT
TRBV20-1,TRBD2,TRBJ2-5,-,CSARVAQRGLQETQYF,TGCAGTGCTAGAGTGGCGCAGCGGGGGCTTCAAGAGACCCAGTACTTC
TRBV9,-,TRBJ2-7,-,CASSADFNSYEQYF,TGTGCCAGCAGCGCAGACTTTAACTCCTACGAGCAGTACTTC
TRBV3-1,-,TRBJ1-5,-,CASSQRGLSNQPQHF,TGTGCCAGCAGCCAACGCGGTCTTAGCAATCAGCCCCAGCATTTT
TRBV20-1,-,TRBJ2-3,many,CSARITDTQYF,TGCAGTGCTCGGATAACAGATACGCAGTATTTT
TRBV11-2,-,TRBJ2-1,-,CASSLFAGTVSYNEQFF,TGTGCCAGCAGCTTGTTCGCAGGGACGGTGTCCTACAATGAGCAGTTCTTC
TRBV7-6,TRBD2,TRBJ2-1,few,CASSLGLAEGGGNEQFF,TGTGCCAGCAGTTTGGGACTAGCGGAGGGAGGTGGTAATGAGCAGTTCTTC
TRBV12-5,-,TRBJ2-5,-,CASGLESGYQETQYF,TGTGCTAGTGGTTTGGAAAGCGGATACCAAGAGACCCAGTACTTC
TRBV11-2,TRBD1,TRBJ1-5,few,CASSPNRGPPNQPQHF,TGTGCCAGCAGCCCCAACAGGGGCCCCCCCAATCAGCCCCAGCATTTT
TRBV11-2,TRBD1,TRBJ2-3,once,CASSPGGQYTDTQYF,TGTGCCAGCAGCCCAGGGGGACAATACACAGATACGCAGTATTTT
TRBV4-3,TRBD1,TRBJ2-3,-,CASSQEPGGTTQYF,TGCGCCAGCAGCCAAGAGCCAGGGGGCACTACGCAGTATTTT
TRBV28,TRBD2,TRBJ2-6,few,CASRPRGGLSNSGANVLTF,TGTGCCAGCAGACCCCGGGGGGGTCTAAGTAACTCTGGGGCCAACGTCCTGACTTTC
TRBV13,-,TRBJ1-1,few,CASSLVGRVRNTEAFF,TGTGCCAGCAGCTTAGTGGGGAGAGTTCGGAACACTGAAGCTTTCTTT
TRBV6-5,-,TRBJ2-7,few,CASSLQGRDEQYF,TGTGCCAGCAGTTTGCAGGGTCGGGACGAGCAGTACTTC
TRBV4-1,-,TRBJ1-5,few,CASSQDSGPSSLAQHF,TGCGCCAGCAGCCAAGATTCGGGACCCAGTAGTTTGGCCCAGCATTTT
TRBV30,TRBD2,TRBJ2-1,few,CAWSKASGSSYNEQFF,TGTGCCTGGAGTAAGGCTAGCGGAAGCTCCTACAATGAGCAGTTCTTC
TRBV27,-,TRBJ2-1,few,CASTFYNEQFF,TGTGCCAGCACCTTCTACAATGAGCAGTTCTTC
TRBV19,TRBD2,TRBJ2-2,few,CASRTGGGNTGELFF,TGTGCCAGTAGAACGGGGGGGGGGAACACCGGGGAGCTGTTTTTT
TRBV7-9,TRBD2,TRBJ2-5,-,CASSRGTSGKETQYF,TGTGCCAGCAGCAGGGGGACTAGCGGAAAAGAGACCCAGTACTTC
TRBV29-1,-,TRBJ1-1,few,CSVERTGETAFF,TGCAGCGTTGAGAGAACGGGGGAAACGGCTTTCTTT
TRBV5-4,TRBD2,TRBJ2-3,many,CASSLVTSGRDTQYF,TGTGCCAGCAGCTTGGTAACTAGCGGGAGGGATACGCAGTATTTT
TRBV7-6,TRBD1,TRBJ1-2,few,CASSPTGDSYTF,TGTGCCAGCAGCCCGACAGGGGACAGCTACACCTTC
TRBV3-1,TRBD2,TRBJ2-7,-,CASSQGTSGSHEQYF,TGTGCCAGCAGCCAAGGGACTAGCGGGAGTCACGAGCAGTACTTC
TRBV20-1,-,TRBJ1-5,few,CSATSGYSNQPQHF,TGCAGTGCTACCTCAGGTTATAGCAATCAGCCCCAGCATTTT
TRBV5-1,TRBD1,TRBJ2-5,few,CASRRTGVETQYF,TGCGCCAGCAGACGTACAGGGGTGGAGACCCAGTACTTC
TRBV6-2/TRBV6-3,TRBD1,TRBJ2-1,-,CASSSFQGVVNEQFF,TGTGCCAGCAGTTCGTTTCAGGGGGTGGTCAATGAGCAGTTCTTC
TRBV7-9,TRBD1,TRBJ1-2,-,CASSSTDRGDGYTF,TGTGCCAGCAGCTCCACGGACAGGGGAGATGGCTACACCTTC
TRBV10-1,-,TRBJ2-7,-,CASSEKPGLFSYEQYF,TGCGCCAGCAGTGAGAAGCCGGGACTTTTCTCCTACGAGCAGTACTTC
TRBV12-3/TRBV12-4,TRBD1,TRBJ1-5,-,CVSRGGGQPQHF,TGTGTCAGCAGGGGGGGCGGTCAGCCCCAGCATTTT
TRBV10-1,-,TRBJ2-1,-,CASSDWSSSVREQFF,TGCGCCAGCAGTGATTGGAGCTCCTCTGTTCGGGAGCAGTTCTTC
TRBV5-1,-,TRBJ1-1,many,CASSFQGGTEAFF,TGCGCCAGCAGCTTCCAGGGTGGAACTGAAGCTTTCTTT
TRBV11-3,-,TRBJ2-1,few,CASSGDSEQFF,TGTGCCAGCAGCGGAGATAGTGAGCAGTTCTTC
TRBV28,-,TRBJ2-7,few,CASSNDGAQVEQYF,TGTGCCAGCAGTAATGATGGGGCCCAGGTCGAGCAGTACTTC
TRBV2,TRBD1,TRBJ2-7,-,CASTLRLGGPKHYEQYF,TGTGCCAGCACTCTGAGGTTAGGGGGCCCAAAACACTACGAGCAGTACTTC
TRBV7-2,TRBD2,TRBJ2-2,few,CASSPGLGAGELFF,TGTGCCAGCAGCCCGGGACTAGGGGCCGGGGAGCTGTTTTTT
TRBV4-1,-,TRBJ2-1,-,CASSNNYGPGYNEQFF,TGCGCCAGCAGCAATAATTACGGACCTGGCTACAATGAGCAGTTCTTC
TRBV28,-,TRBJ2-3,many,CASSLGGLSTDTQYF,TGTGCCAGCAGTTTAGGCGGACTTAGCACAGATACGCAGTATTTT
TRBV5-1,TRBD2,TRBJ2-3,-,CASSPRRGSSTDTQYF,TGCGCCAGCAGCCCTAGACGCGGGAGTTCGACAGATACGCAGTATTTT
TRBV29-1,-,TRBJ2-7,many,CSVLGGRSSYEQYF,TGCAGCGTCCTAGGTGGGAGGAGCTCCTACGAGCAGTACTTC
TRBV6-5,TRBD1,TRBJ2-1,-,CASRTDRGQYNEQFF,TGTGCCAGCAGAACGGACAGGGGACAATACAATGAGCAGTTCTTC
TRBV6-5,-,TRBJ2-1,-,CASSYSRGSINPYNEQFF,TGTGCCAGCAGTTACTCAAGGGGATCGATCAACCCCTACAATGAGCAGTTCTTC
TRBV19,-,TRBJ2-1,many,CASSTERRVEQFF,TGTGCCAGTAGTACGGAACGGAGGGTGGAGCAGTTCTTC
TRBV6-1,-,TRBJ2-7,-,CASSPGHTYEQYF,TGTGCCAGCAGCCCGGGACACACCTACGAGCAGTACTTC
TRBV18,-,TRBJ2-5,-,CASSPTDSRRETQYF,TGTGCCAGCTCACCCACCGATAGCCGAAGGGAGACCCAGTACTTC
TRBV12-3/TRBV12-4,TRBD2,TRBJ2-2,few,CASSPKQPGLAGVAGELFF,TGTGCCAGCAGCCCCAAACAACCGGGACTAGCGGGAGTTGCCGGGGAGCTGTTTTTT
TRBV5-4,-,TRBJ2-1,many,CASRPPGHNEQFF,TGTGCCAGCAGGCCCCCGGGCCACAATGAGCAGTTCTTC
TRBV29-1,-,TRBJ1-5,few,CSVREAGNQPQHF,TGCAGCGTTCGGGAGGCAGGCAATCAGCCCCAGCATTTT